These 12 T cell receptor beta chains originate from one sample sequenced in a study of early T cells in non-severe SARS-CoV-2 infection. TCRdb re-called the 5' RACE reads with MiXCR, one entry per CDR3 protein. Seen here are approximately 90,000 distinct CDR3 sequences, approximately 17% observed once, and the top ten hold 5.1%. The source material was whole blood, sampled at baseline. These receptors were taken from an adult who was a healthcare worker with PCR-confirmed SARS-CoV-2 infection or an uninfected control (not recorded which).

The chain has TRBV19 and TRBJ2-3; tentatively, D is TRBD2 (5 bases). V gave up 4 bases and J gave up 2 bases, with 10 bases separating them. Looked up from germline, CDR1 is LNHDA and CDR2 is SQIVND (reference sequence). CDR3 size: 14 residues. CDR3 sequence reads: CASSTSGDTDTQYF. The CDR3, as DNA: TGTGCCAGTAGTACCTCCGGGGACACAGATACGCAGTATTTT.

V usage is TRBV20-1 and J usage is TRBJ1-2, with D maybe TRBD1 (6 bases). Trimming left V 3 bases short and J 4 bases short, with 9 bases between. The germline V gene has CDR1 DFQATT and CDR2 SNEGSKA (reference sequence). This CDR3 has 12 amino acids. CDR3: CSASIGGYGYTF. CDR3 DNA: TGCAGTGCTAGTATAGGGGGCTATGGCTACACCTTC.

This clonotype was observed many times. V is TRBV28 and J is TRBJ2-2; perhaps TRBD2 as D (6 bases). The CDR3 covers 14 residues. Deletions cut 3 bases from V and 4 bases from J, with 9 bases between. CDR1 MDHEN and CDR2 SYDVKM come from the germline V gene. The CDR3 bases are TGTGCCAGCAGTTTTTTGGGGGGCACCGGGGAGCTGTTTTTT. Residues: CASSFLGGTGELFF.

The rearrangement links TRBV5-5 to TRBJ2-7, with unresolved D. Germline V gives CDR1 SGHKS, CDR2 YYEKEE (reference sequence). This CDR3 has 12 residues. Trimming cost V 2 bases and J 3 bases, with 6 bases left between them. The CDR3, as DNA: TGTGCCAGCAGCTTCGACAACTACGAGCAGTACTTC. This translates into CASSFDNYEQYF.

The gene calls are TRBV13 and TRBJ1-3, with D unclear. This CDR3 is 15 amino acids long. V was clipped by 4 bases and J by 2 bases, with 12 bases between them. Germline CDR1 PRHDT, CDR2 FYEKMQ (reference sequence). The CDR3 loop reads CASSSPSLAGNTIYF. DNA of the CDR3: TGTGCCAGCAGCTCCCCGTCTTTAGCTGGAAACACCATATATTTT.

This chain uses TRBV3-1 with TRBJ1-5; no definite D call. The germline V gene has CDR1 LGHDT and CDR2 YNNKEL (reference sequence). The CDR3 is 13 amino acids. Trimming removed 0 bases from V and 5 bases from J, with 5 bases in between. The CDR3 spells CASSQDGHQPQHF. The CDR3 region has the DNA TGTGCCAGCAGCCAAGATGGCCATCAGCCCCAGCATTTT.

This clonotype was recorded many times. The chain employs TRBV24-1 and TRBJ2-3; no reliable D call. This CDR3 comprises 13 residues. Germline-derived CDR1 and CDR2 are KGHDR and SFDVKD. The V gene lost 5 bases and the J gene lost 6 bases, with 11 bases spanning the gap. The CDR3 DNA is TGTGCCACCAGTGGGGGTGCGAGGGATACGCAGTATTTT. Amino acids: CATSGGARDTQYF.

The chain carries TRBV4-1 and TRBJ2-5; the D call may be TRBD1 or TRBD2 (5 bases each). Germline V CDR1 and CDR2: MGHRA, YSYEKL. CDR3 length: 14 amino acids. Trimming pared 0 bases from V and 5 bases from J, leaving 10 bases between. The DNA for the CDR3 is TGCGCCAGCAGCCAAGAAGACGGGGCTGAGACCCAGTACTTC. Protein: CASSQEDGAETQYF.

The genes are TRBV6-6 and TRBJ1-5; TRBD1 might be the D (6 bases). Germline V lookup: CDR1 MNHNY, CDR2 SVGAGI (reference sequence). V was trimmed by 0 bases and J by 10 bases, leaving 16 bases between them. The CDR3 consists of 15 residues. The chain's CDR3 is CASSYSEGELGPQHF. The CDR3 nucleotides read TGTGCCAGCAGTTACTCGGAGGGGGAGTTAGGTCCCCAGCATTTT.

The V call is TRBV5-1, the J call TRBJ1-1; TRBD1 might be the D (6 bases). CDR1 is SGHRS, CDR2 YFSETQ, per germline. CDR3 length: 13 residues. V lost 4 bases and J lost 8, with 15 bases in between. CDR3 sequence (DNA): TGCGCCAGCAGCATCGAAAGGGGGACGGAAGCTTTCTTT. Protein: CASSIERGTEAFF.

The J gene is TRBJ2-7, the V gene TRBV7-9; D call uncertain. V was trimmed by 3 bases and J by 4 bases, leaving 10 bases between them. This CDR3 region has 13 residues. Germline CDR1 and CDR2: SEHNR and FQNEAQ (reference sequence). CDR3 region: CASSLLDGYEQYF. The DNA of the CDR3 is TGTGCCAGCAGCTTGCTGGACGGATACGAGCAGTACTTC.

This clonotype was seen many times. The chain employs TRBV2 and TRBJ2-7, with D possibly being TRBD1 (7 bases). Germline values: CDR1 SNHLY, CDR2 FYNNEI. This CDR3 has 15 amino acids. V lost 11 bases and J 6 bases, leaving 26 bases between the germline ends. Here the CDR3 reads CAGGSGTVAPGEQYF. The CDR3 DNA follows: TGTGCCGGAGGGTCCGGGACAGTCGCCCCTGGCGAGCAGTACTTC.